The 10 T cell receptor beta chains below all came from one sample that was sequenced in a study of CXCR3-negative and CXCR3-positive naive CD8 T cells. The study, taken as a whole, reports: For CXCR3-positive naive cells, TRB CDR3s were more hydrophobic than those of CXCR3-negative naive cells.

5' RACE with UMI labels generated the TRB cDNA libraries. For each CDR3 protein, TCRdb gives one entry from its re-call of the 5' RACE reads, without DNA. The sample totals 130,000 to 150,000 distinct CDR3 sequences. These TCRs' antigens remain unknown. The sequenced sample was naive CXCR3+ CD8+ T cells from blood. Subset noted: CD45RO-CCR7+CD27+CD95- naive CD8+ T cells expressing CXCR3 (TNR3+). Every receptor here comes from a human donor in good health. Some clones in this sample may be carry-over from other donors' samples.

The chain combines TRBV29-1 with TRBJ1-2; TCRdb lists TRBD1, though no DNA is available to test this call. Germline V gene lookup returns CDR1 SQVTM and CDR2 ANQGSEA. The CDR3 extends over 15 amino acids. The CDR3 is CSDLGSAQGFYGYTF.

This sequence joins TRBV6-1 and TRBJ2-7. The CDR3 consists of 13 residues. Germline-derived CDR1 and CDR2 are MNHNS and SASEGT. Here the CDR3 reads CASSGSDSYEQYF.

The chain is built from TRBV7-9 and TRBJ2-2; there is no DNA to check the TCRdb D call of TRBD1. Germline CDR1 reads SEHNR; CDR2 reads FQNEAQ (reference sequence). This CDR3 is 15 amino acids long. The CDR3 here is CASSLAGPDTGELFF.

V and J are TRBV6-6 and TRBJ1-1; the D gene TCRdb calls, TRBD1, cannot be checked with no DNA. CDR1 MNHNY and CDR2 SVGAGI come from the germline V gene (reference sequence). This CDR3 is built from 15 residues. The CDR3 region is CASSYGAGGYTEAFF.

The V call is TRBV28, the J call TRBJ2-7. CDR1 is MDHEN and CDR2 is SYDVKM in the germline V gene. This CDR3 has 14 residues. The CDR3 loop reads CASSFETGTHEQYF.

This sequence joins TRBV5-1 and TRBJ2-7; the TRBD1 assignment by TCRdb is unverifiable without DNA. CDR1 is SGHRS and CDR2 is YFSETQ in the germline V gene. The CDR3 is made up of 13 amino acids. CDR3 protein: CASSGGHPYEQYF.

The chain employs TRBV5-1 and TRBJ2-1; TCRdb reports TRBD1, a call that lacks DNA to check it against. Germline loops: CDR1 SGHRS, CDR2 YFSETQ. This CDR3 comprises 15 residues. CDR3 sequence: CASSPGQGTYNEQFF. The whole variable domain, remainder taken from reference TRBV5-1 and TRBJ2-1, is KAGVTQTPRYLIKTRGQQVTLSCSPISGHRSVSWYQQTPGQGLQFLFEYFSETQRNKGNFPGRFSGRQFSNSRSEMNVSTLELGDSALYLCASSPGQGTYNEQFFGPGTRLTVL.

J is TRBJ2-1 and V is TRBV13; the TRBD2 assignment by TCRdb is unverifiable without DNA. The CDR3 runs 15 residues. Germline lookup yields CDR1 PRHDT and CDR2 FYEKMQ (reference sequence). CDR3 loop: CASSLVERNLNEQFF.

The V gene is TRBV5-6, the J gene TRBJ2-7; TCRdb outputs TRBD2, but without DNA this stays unchecked. CDR3 length: 13 residues. Germline CDR1 reads SGHDT; CDR2 reads YYEEEE. CDR3 sequence: CASSLRADGEQYF.

The V and J genes are TRBV23-1 and TRBJ2-7; with no DNA, the TCRdb D assignment of TRBD1 cannot be verified. TRBV23-1 has ORF status, its function being uncertain. The CDR3 totals 16 residues. The CDR3 sequence: CASSQSGRTAPYEQYF.